This record looks at one TCR beta chain sequence and its context. What it binds is unknown. This entry comes from a study of T cell responses to AZD1222 COVID-19 vaccine. This CDR3 is built from 14 residues. Germline assignment: CDR1 KGHDR and CDR2 SFDVKD. J lost 7 bases, V lost 3 bases, and 2 bases had no gene match. Study conclusions and caveats: Reportedly, nearly half the spike-specific TCRs target unmutated variant regions.

Using immunoSEQ multiplex PCR, the repertoire was profiled, and TCRdb retains in-frame clones only, with some absent. The sample lists over 100,000 clones; 80% to 90% were seen once. The chain carries TRBV24-1 and TRBJ1-4, with 9 bases fitting TRBD1. The material sequenced was peripheral blood, taken on day 0 of AZD1222 vaccination. This TCR was recovered from an adult in good health. CDR3 protein: CATSDTGGSEKLFF. CDR3 in DNA: TGTGCCACCAGTGATACAGGGGGCAGTGAAAAACTGTTTTTT.